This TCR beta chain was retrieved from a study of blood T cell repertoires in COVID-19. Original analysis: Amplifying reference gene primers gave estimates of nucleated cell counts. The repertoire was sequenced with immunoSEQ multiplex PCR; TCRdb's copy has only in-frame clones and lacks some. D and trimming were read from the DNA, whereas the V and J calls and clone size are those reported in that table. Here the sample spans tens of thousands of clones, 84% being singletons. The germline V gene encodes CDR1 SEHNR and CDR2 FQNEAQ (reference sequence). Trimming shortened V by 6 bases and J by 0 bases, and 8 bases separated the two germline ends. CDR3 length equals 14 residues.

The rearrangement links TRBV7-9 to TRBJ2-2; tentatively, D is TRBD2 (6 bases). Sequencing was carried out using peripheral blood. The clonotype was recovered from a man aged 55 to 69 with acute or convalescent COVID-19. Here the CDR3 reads CASRGGANTGELFF. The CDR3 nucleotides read TGTGCCAGCAGAGGAGGGGCGAACACCGGGGAGCTGTTTTTT.